This T cell receptor (beta chain) was identified during a study of cytomegalovirus exposure and HLA in healthy donors (dated by TCRdb to 2017 to 2019). Concerning the study at large: An earlier analysis of a few hundred of the donors reported around 280 Gb of sequence data and 117 million unique TCR beta sequences obtained from about 179 million T cells. An early release covering roughly 600 HLA-typed donors comprised around 300 gigabases of sequencing data and roughly 86 million unique TCR sequences. Of the 398 genotyped donors, around 81% fell in the genetic ancestry cluster associated with self-reported Caucasian donors. The study was designed to test whether signatures of past pathogen exposure could be identified by cataloging public T cell receptors. The T cell repertoires of 666 subjects were profiled by immunosequencing and related to cytomegalovirus serostatus. Along with the roughly 610-subject first cohort, a separate validation cohort of over 90 different subjects was used. To predict cytomegalovirus infection status, the study brought together high-throughput TCR immunosequencing, statistical association of individual TCRs with disease status, and machine learning. A later analysis re-analyzed previously published TCR beta repertoires from about 730 donors and added high-resolution HLA genotyping to study TCR occurrence patterns. The later analysis used no new phenotypic data to find candidate immune exposures, relying instead on TCR beta sequences and their occurrence across donors. An earlier analysis of around 540 of the donors applied high-throughput TCR beta sequencing to assess whether each TCR beta V gene segment acted as functional or pseudogenic. Donor age, sex, ethnicity and CMV serostatus were compiled alongside the repertoire data. In a later genetic analysis, genome-wide SNP genotypes for about 55% of the roughly 670 donors were used, and that subset was treated as a discovery cohort. All discovery cohort repertoires had been generated using a single sequencing platform. Both class I and class II loci were covered by HLA typing, at four-digit resolution. The number of typed donors differed by locus: about 629-630 for A, B, C, DRB1 and DQB1; 522 for DQA1; about 600 for DPA1; and about 450 for DPB1. Four to six DR-DQ haplotypes were handled as single units for association and clustering, since linkage in the cohort was strong. Across around 400 genotyped donors of the cohort, an average of approximately 220,000 unique TCR beta nucleotide sequences per donor were sequenced, and approximately 19% of those sequences were non-productive. Beyond this particular receptor, the publication reports: A later genetic analysis associated a missense DCLRE1C variant with V-gene and J-gene trimming of TCR beta chains, and an independent cohort replicated the association. According to a later analysis, TCR association rates differed among HLA loci, with DRB1 alleles showing the most associated TCRs and HLA-C alleles showing the fewest. In an earlier analysis of about 550 of the donors, most TCR beta V segments were observed in productive rearrangements about 87% or about 30% of the time, broadly matching IMGT annotations. In both the original and validation cohorts, the classifier was reported to diagnose cytomegalovirus status with high specificity and sensitivity. In the study, about 150 TCR beta chains were listed as associated with cytomegalovirus. Linkage disequilibrium might explain the correlated functional status among segregating V segments, but an unknown experimental factor could not be ruled out. According to a later analysis, parvovirus B19, influenza, CMV and Epstein-Barr virus appeared linked to several top co-occurrence clusters. A few of the identified cytomegalovirus-associated TCR beta chains were confirmed in vitro to be specific for cytomegalovirus antigens. Because counts were too low, some 16 rarely observed V segments, including chromosome 9 orphons, were excluded from the earlier analysis of fewer than 650 of the donors. Roughly uniform sequencing depth across donors was assumed in presence/absence analyses, although this assumption may not hold. A group of highly shared sequence variants was considered likely to be a technical artifact of the sequencing pipeline. Because some donors lacked HLA typing at each locus, the association tests relied only on the typed subset. While some public TCRs were present in many individuals, most TCR sequences turned up only very rarely across donors. In a later genetic analysis, fewer N-insertions in productive TCRs were reported among donors in an Asian-associated ancestry cluster than the roughly 640-donor mean. This cohort had only TCR beta chains sequenced, and the lack of alpha or paired-chain data limited which features could be detected. The authors suggested that the approach could potentially be generalized to other disease states and immunological phenotypes. When HLA alleles, especially DR and DQ, strongly co-occurred, TCR associations were difficult to assign to individual alleles. A further reported finding was that TCR beta sequences accurately predicted the HLA-A and HLA-B alleles for most subjects in the first cohort. Specific HLA alleles were associated with 16,951 TCR beta sequences at a false discovery rate of 0.05 in a later analysis. Compared with equally common non-associated chains, HLA-associated TCR beta chains in a later analysis were more clonally expanded and had lower generation probabilities. According to a later analysis, most CMV-associated TCR beta chains appeared to be HLA-restricted, and the HLA associations seemed to be driven largely by CMV exposure. The only immune exposure information available for the cohort was CMV serostatus.

The cohort consisted of 600 to 750 healthy bone marrow donors. At the time of sampling, every cohort member was nominally healthy, though immune exposures that went unrecorded were likely present. The donor tested CMV seropositive, placing the donor among the roughly 270 seropositive members of the cohort. Each donor provided a peripheral blood sample, and peripheral blood mononuclear cells were used for TCR beta sequencing. The Qiagen DNeasy Blood Extraction Kit was used to extract genomic DNA from the blood cell samples. The method was the immunoSEQ multiplex PCR assay. For the multiplex PCR, a mixture combining 60 forward primers for TCR Vbeta segments and 13 reverse primers for TCR Jbeta segments was used. The CDR3 region of rearranged TCR beta genes was amplified from genomic DNA by a multiplex PCR assay. On the Illumina HiSeq System, the amplified TCR beta libraries were sequenced as 87-base-pair reads. Per the original workflow: Across the 500 to 850 repertoires, a later analysis counted tens of millions of unique TCR beta chains, 9 million to 14 million of which were shared by at least two donors. Raw reads were error-corrected and collapsed into unique sequences by a nearest-neighbor algorithm in which closely related sequences were merged to remove PCR and sequencing errors. CDR3 sequences were aligned to IMGT reference sequences to assign V, D and J gene segments. For a sequence to be retained, at least a six-nucleotide match to both a V gene segment and a J gene segment was required. A rearrangement was called productive if the CDR3 had no stop codons and remained in frame with V and J, and every other rearrangement was called non-productive. Following IMGT convention, CDR3 was defined as the stretch from the second conserved V-encoded cysteine to the conserved J-encoded phenylalanine. The earlier analysis of roughly 590 of the donors excluded sequences that lacked an unambiguous match to a single V gene segment. In an earlier analysis of 500 to 750 of the donors, V segments were called functional above 56.7% productive rearrangements and were called segregating when the between-donor standard deviation exceeded 5%. A statistical classification framework was developed to diagnose cytomegalovirus status using the catalog of TCR beta chain sequences. V and J gene assignment, in a later analysis, came from comparing TCR nucleotide sequences with IMGT/GENE-DB human TR gene sequences. The TCRdist pipeline was used in a later analysis to assign CDR3 sequences and most-parsimonious VDJ recombination scenarios. In a later analysis, each TCR beta chain was defined by its CDR3 amino acid sequence together with its V-gene family, and reads lacking a unique V-gene family were excluded. To address suspected cross-contamination and a sequencing artifact, a later analysis removed under 600 highly shared, low-generation-probability nucleotide sequences. In a later analysis, a clonal expansion index for each public chain was calculated from normalized within-repertoire ranks of inferred template counts. A later analysis computed generation probabilities with a VDJ recombination model fitted to out-of-frame rearrangements, and checked the results against IGoR. A later analysis scored TCR-TCR, TCR-HLA and TCR-CMV co-occurrence with hypergeometric tests, applying a repertoire-size bias correction to TCR pairs. In a later analysis, false discovery rates were estimated by permuting HLA or CMV assignments 20 times. A later analysis grouped co-occurring TCRs with DBSCAN, adding TCRdist sequence similarity when clustering within HLA-allele-positive subsets. For co-occurrence clustering, repertoires with fewer than 30,000 or more than 120,000 public chains were excluded, along with roughly 5 repertoires with anomalous nucleotide sharing. The clones in this table, taken by TCRdb from immuneACCESS, are in-frame only. Not every clone is retained; where verified, under half of the shortfall comes from an unresolved V gene, and the cause of the rest is unknown. From that table come the V and J calls and clone size; the DNA was used to work out D and trimming. This sample has around 130,000 clones in its table, and around 74% of those were observed once. Clones ranked in the top ten supply almost 6% of the sample.

A remark on this clone: Its antigen is unknown. No much larger clone is present one base from it, and per-base qualities are unavailable.

The sample consisted of PBMCs. This sequence was found in a woman aged 45-59 years in good health and CMV-seropositive.

The sequence in DNA is TGTGCCAGCTCAGCCGGGTCAGCCGTTCCCTACGAGCAGTACTTC. Translated, this gives CASSAGSAVPYEQYF. The V and J genes are TRBV18 and TRBJ2-7; no D segment can be confidently identified. From the germline V gene, CDR1 is KGHSH and CDR2 is LQKENI. Relative to germline, V is 5 bases shorter and J is 2 bases shorter, with 16 bases between their ends. The CDR3 runs 15 amino acids, cysteine and phenylalanine included. CDR3 DNA only is kept here, 45 bases in frame from base 1.